A single sample is the source of the 32 T cell receptor beta chains below, sequenced in a study of T-cell reconstitution after alpha-beta-depleted transplantation in children. The TCRbeta library incorporated unique molecular identifiers. TCRdb re-analysed the PCR reads in MiXCR, keeping a single row per CDR3 protein. The sample has 83,000 or so distinct CDR3 sequences; roughly 7.7% are singletons. The sample here was PBMCs from the stem cell graft donor, taken from the stem cell graft. These receptors originate from a human donor who donated a stem cell graft to a child with congenital amegakaryocytic thrombocytopenia.

This clonotype was seen repeatedly, ten times or more. The genes are TRBV20-1 and TRBJ1-1; D perhaps matches TRBD1 (5 bases). The CDR3 has 12 amino acids. Germline assignment: CDR1 DFQATT and CDR2 SNEGSKA (reference sequence). V was shortened by 5 bases and J by 11 bases, with 18 bases between the two germline ends. The CDR3 region has the DNA TGCAGTGCTGGCGGACGTGCTGGGGACGCTTTCTTT. Its protein is CSAGGRAGDAFF.

This clonotype was observed at least ten times. This chain links TRBV7-2 with TRBJ2-5, with D possibly matching TRBD1 (7 bases). The germline V gene encodes CDR1 SGHTA and CDR2 FQGNSA. Trimming removed 1 base at V and 2 bases at J, with 11 bases between. This CDR3 region has 15 residues. The CDR3 loop reads CASSLDAGGQETQYF. The CDR3 coding sequence is TGTGCCAGCAGCTTAGACGCAGGGGGGCAAGAGACCCAGTACTTC.

This clonotype was counted many times. The gene calls are TRBV28 and TRBJ1-5, with D unresolved. Germline V CDR1 and CDR2: MDHEN, SYDVKM. V lost 7 bases to trimming and J lost 4 bases, with 8 bases between them. CDR3 size: 12 residues. CDR3 in amino acids: CASISGNQPQHF. The CDR3 DNA follows: TGTGCCAGCATCTCGGGTAATCAGCCCCAGCATTTT.

There are many counts of this clonotype. This chain connects TRBV20-1 to TRBJ2-7; 11 nucleotides match TRBD2. This CDR3 has 14 amino acids. Germline loops: CDR1 DFQATT, CDR2 SNEGSKA (reference sequence). Unmatched junction bases numbered 4, after V lost 3 bases and J lost 3 bases. The CDR3 spells CSARSTSGSYEQYF. CDR3 DNA: TGCAGTGCTAGGTCCACTAGCGGGAGCTACGAGCAGTACTTC.

The table lists this clonotype with many counts. The chain employs TRBV29-1 and TRBJ2-7; 8 bases agree with TRBD1. The germline V gene has CDR1 SQVTM and CDR2 ANQGSEA. There are 13 residues in the CDR3. Trimming removed 7 bases from V and 0 bases from J; junction bases left unmatched: 5. The CDR3 DNA reads as TGCAGCGCAGGACAGGGCATCTCCTACGAGCAGTACTTC. Residues: CSAGQGISYEQYF.

This clonotype occurred a few times. CDR3 protein: CASSSTLQETQYF. In nucleotides, the CDR3 is TGTGCCAGCAGCTCTACTCTCCAAGAGACCCAGTACTTC. This chain connects TRBV5-4 to TRBJ2-5; D not certain. V was trimmed by 3 bases and J by 1 base, leaving 7 bases between them. The CDR3 totals 13 residues. Germline V gene sequence: CDR1 SGHNT, CDR2 YYREEE (reference sequence). The whole variable domain, filled in from reference TRBV5-4 and TRBJ2-5, reads ETGVTQSPTHLIKTRGQQVTLRCSSQSGHNTVSWYQQALGQGPQFIFQYYREEENGRGNFPPRFSGLQFPNYSSELNVNALELDDSALYLCASSSTLQETQYFGPGTRLLVL.

This clonotype has ten or more counts. The rearrangement uses TRBV20-1 and TRBJ2-5; D possibly corresponds to TRBD2 (5 bases). This CDR3 has 13 residues. Germline-derived CDR1 and CDR2 are DFQATT and SNEGSKA (reference sequence). Trimming stripped 1 base from V and 8 bases from J, with 14 bases between. CDR3 region: CSARASGQSTQYF. The CDR3 region has the DNA TGCAGTGCTAGAGCCAGCGGCCAATCCACCCAGTACTTC.

This clonotype was seen many times. The rearrangement joins TRBV7-2 to TRBJ2-1, with 9 bases identical to TRBD2. Germline CDR1 reads SGHTA; CDR2 reads FQGNSA. This CDR3 has 17 residues. The trim removed 1 base at V and 8 bases at J, leaving 12 bases unmatched. CDR3 protein: CASSLGWGPSGADEQFF. The CDR3 bases are TGTGCCAGCAGCTTAGGTTGGGGGCCTAGCGGGGCCGATGAGCAGTTCTTC.

This clonotype was found many times. The chain is built from TRBV7-2 and TRBJ2-7; 8 bases fit TRBD2. V lost 5 bases, J lost 1 base, and 7 bases stayed unmatched. Germline values: CDR1 SGHTA, CDR2 FQGNSA. The CDR3 sequence is 15 residues long. The CDR3 loop is CASSHREGGSYEQYF. CDR3 DNA: TGTGCCAGCAGCCATCGGGAGGGCGGGTCCTACGAGCAGTACTTC.

This clonotype came up many times. The chain joins TRBV27 to TRBJ2-7; TRBD2 matches 12 bases. V shed 4 bases and J 4 bases; nucleotides not matched to a gene: 5. CDR3 length equals 15 residues. CDR1 and CDR2 from the germline V gene are MNHEY and SMNVEV (reference sequence). This chain's CDR3 is CASSSRLAGGYEQYF. For the CDR3, the DNA is TGTGCCAGCAGTTCTCGGCTAGCGGGAGGGTACGAGCAGTACTTC.

This clonotype was seen repeatedly, ten times or more. This chain uses TRBV20-1 with TRBJ2-1; 8 bases map to TRBD2. The CDR3 sequence is 13 residues long. Germline V gene sequence: CDR1 DFQATT, CDR2 SNEGSKA (reference sequence). V dropped 3 bases and J dropped 10; count of bases not matched to a gene: 8. CDR3 nucleotide sequence: TGCAGTGCTAGGGAGCGGGAGAGCGACGAGCAGTTCTTC. This codes for CSARERESDEQFF.

This clonotype appeared many times. The V call is TRBV5-1, the J call TRBJ1-3; 7 bases agree with TRBD1. The CDR3 has 16 residues. V lost 6 bases, J lost 4 bases, and 13 bases stayed unmatched. Germline values: CDR1 SGHRS, CDR2 YFSETQ. The CDR3 protein is CASTPGTGDKGNTIYF. The CDR3 coding sequence is TGCGCCAGCACTCCTGGAACAGGGGATAAAGGAAACACCATATATTTT. Complete variable domain (other parts from reference TRBV5-1 and TRBJ1-3): KAGVTQTPRYLIKTRGQQVTLSCSPISGHRSVSWYQQTPGQGLQFLFEYFSETQRNKGNFPGRFSGRQFSNSRSEMNVSTLELGDSALYLCASTPGTGDKGNTIYFGEGSWLTVV.

The chain links TRBV30 to TRBJ2-2; the D call may be TRBD1 or TRBD2 (6 bases each). The CDR3 length is 16 residues. The germline gives CDR1 GTSNPN, CDR2 SVGIG (reference sequence). V was cut by 3 bases and J by 6 bases, with 20 bases left in between. The CDR3 region is CAWRRGVYRLAGELFF. The DNA for the CDR3 is TGTGCCTGGAGAAGGGGGGTATACAGGTTGGCCGGGGAGCTGTTTTTT.

This clonotype was detected many times. The CDR3 is CAISAGTGLYEQYF. The CDR3 DNA reads TGTGCCATCAGTGCCGGGACAGGGCTGTACGAGCAGTACTTC. The chain has TRBV10-3 and TRBJ2-7; 9 nucleotides line up with TRBD1. V dropped 4 bases and J dropped 4; count of bases not matched to a gene: 5. The germline CDR1 and CDR2 sequences are ENHRY and SYGVKD. The CDR3 has 14 residues.

Many counts were recorded for this clonotype. The CDR3 nucleotides are TGCAGTGCTAGAGTATTGACACCCGAAGCTTTCTTT. Its protein is CSARVLTPEAFF. The rearrangement links TRBV20-1 to TRBJ1-1; D unresolved. In germline, CDR1 is DFQATT, CDR2 SNEGSKA (reference sequence). The V gene lost 1 base and the J gene lost 8 bases, with 11 bases spanning the gap. This CDR3 contains 12 residues.

The V gene is TRBV20-1, the J gene TRBJ2-1, with 9 bases matching TRBD2. Germline CDR1 is DFQATT and CDR2 is SNEGSKA (reference sequence). CDR3 length: 14 amino acids. V lost 6 bases and J lost 3; bases outside the gene matches: 6. CDR3 loop: CSAVGTSSYNEQFF. The CDR3 DNA is TGCAGTGCCGTCGGGACTAGCAGCTACAATGAGCAGTTCTTC.

This clonotype came up many times. The chain is built from TRBV20-1 and TRBJ1-6; 7 bases align to TRBD1. This CDR3 is 11 amino acids long. The J segment lost 18 bases and the V segment lost 8 bases, leaving 13 bases of the junction unmatched. Germline values: CDR1 DFQATT, CDR2 SNEGSKA (reference sequence). The DNA of the CDR3 is TGCAGTACTAACCGGGACAGCCTCTCCCACTTT. This encodes CSTNRDSLSHF.

This clonotype showed up many times. The chain links TRBV20-1 to TRBJ2-3; 9 nucleotides line up with TRBD1. The CDR3 extends over 14 amino acids. The germline gives CDR1 DFQATT, CDR2 SNEGSKA (reference sequence). The V and J ends lost 5 bases and 3 bases, in that order; junction bases with no gene match: 6. CDR3 loop: CSAPPGQGTDTQYF. The CDR3, as DNA: TGCAGTGCTCCTCCGGGACAGGGAACAGATACGCAGTATTTT.

This chain uses TRBV29-1 with TRBJ2-2; D is unresolved. The V end was cut by 4 bases, the J end by 4 bases, with 13 bases between. In germline, CDR1 is SQVTM, CDR2 ANQGSEA. The CDR3 length is 14 residues. In DNA, the CDR3 is TGCAGCGTTGCGAAGACCGCGAGCACCGGGGAGCTGTTTTTT. As protein: CSVAKTASTGELFF.

In its sample, this clonotype was seen many times. The chain employs TRBV7-2 and TRBJ2-5; D call uncertain. The CDR3 runs 12 residues. V lost 0 bases and J lost 6, with 5 bases in between. Per germline, CDR1 SGHTA and CDR2 FQGNSA. The CDR3 protein is CASSLARQTQYF. CDR3 DNA: TGTGCCAGCAGCTTAGCCAGGCAGACCCAGTACTTC.

This clonotype was observed at least ten times. The chain is built from TRBV3-1 and TRBJ2-7; 7 bases map to TRBD2. The germline CDR1 and CDR2 sequences are LGHDT and YNNKEL (reference sequence). The CDR3 sequence is 16 residues long. V lost 0 bases and J lost 2; bases outside the gene matches: 7. The CDR3 DNA follows: TGTGCCAGCAGCCAAGAGACGGCTAGCGGCCCCTACGAGCAGTACTTC. Encoded protein: CASSQETASGPYEQYF.

This clonotype has ten or more counts. The chain uses TRBV12-3 or TRBV12-4 and TRBJ1-1; the D gene is possibly TRBD1 (5 bases). The ends were cut back, 6 bases at V and 0 bases at J, with 14 bases in the middle. The CDR3 sequence is 15 residues long. The CDR3: CASSPDTTMNTEAFF. The CDR3 coding sequence is TGTGCCAGCAGCCCGGACACTACCATGAACACTGAAGCTTTCTTT.

This clonotype was seen repeatedly, ten times or more. The V call is TRBV5-4, the J call TRBJ2-3, with 9 bases lining up with TRBD2. V shed 4 bases and J 2 bases; nucleotides not matched to a gene: 5. There are 15 residues in the CDR3. The germline V gene has CDR1 SGHNT and CDR2 YYREEE (reference sequence). CDR3 coding DNA: TGTGCCAGCAGCCGCGGGGGGGGCTTCACAGATACGCAGTATTTT. Translating gives CASSRGGGFTDTQYF. Full variable domain (rest looked up from reference TRBV5-4 and TRBJ2-3): ETGVTQSPTHLIKTRGQQVTLRCSSQSGHNTVSWYQQALGQGPQFIFQYYREEENGRGNFPPRFSGLQFPNYSSELNVNALELDDSALYLCASSRGGGFTDTQYFGPGTRLTVL.

There are many counts of this clonotype. This sequence joins TRBV19 and TRBJ2-7; no clear D gene. Germline V gene data show CDR1 as LNHDA and CDR2 as SQIVND (reference sequence). The CDR3 has 14 residues. Trimming removed 5 bases from V and 3 bases from J, with 14 bases in between. CDR3 sequence reads: CASSSSWAGYEQYF. The DNA of the CDR3 is TGTGCCAGTAGTTCCAGCTGGGCCGGCTACGAGCAGTACTTC.

This clonotype has ten or more counts. The genes are TRBV20-1 and TRBJ2-1; weak D call: TRBD2 (5 bases). The CDR3 length is 11 residues. Germline V gene data show CDR1 as DFQATT and CDR2 as SNEGSKA (reference sequence). V was clipped by 2 bases and J by 10 bases, with 9 bases between them. Here the CDR3 reads CSARTQREQFF. The CDR3 DNA reads as TGCAGTGCTAGAACCCAGCGGGAGCAGTTCTTC.

The chain uses TRBV19 and TRBJ2-3; no definite D call. Deletions cut 10 bases from V and 1 base from J, with 12 bases between. In germline, CDR1 is LNHDA, CDR2 SQIVND (reference sequence). The CDR3 has 13 amino acids. The CDR3 spells CATQREGTDTQYF. CDR3 bases: TGTGCCACCCAGCGAGAGGGCACAGATACGCAGTATTTT.

This clonotype was detected only a few times. The V gene is TRBV2, the J gene TRBJ2-3; D uncertain. Trimming took off 3 bases at V and 5 bases at J, with 12 bases between the two ends. This CDR3 comprises 14 residues. CDR1 is SNHLY and CDR2 is FYNNEI in the germline V gene. In DNA, the CDR3 is TGTGCCAGCAGTGATTTGGCAGCAATAGATACGCAGTATTTT. It translates to CASSDLAAIDTQYF.

This clonotype was counted ten times or more. The chain combines TRBV24-1 with TRBJ1-1, with D possibly being TRBD1 (6 bases). The germline CDR1 and CDR2 sequences are KGHDR and SFDVKD. With 1 base removed from V and 1 base from J, the gap between germline ends came to 24 bases. The CDR3 contains 20 residues. CDR3 in amino acids: CATSDLNYTGGRRRNTEAFF. Here the CDR3 DNA reads TGTGCCACCAGTGATTTAAACTATACCGGGGGGCGCAGGAGGAACACTGAAGCTTTCTTT.

This clonotype was picked up many times. The chain recombines TRBV29-1 with TRBJ2-7; 8 bases fit TRBD1. Germline CDR1 is SQVTM and CDR2 is ANQGSEA. CDR3 size: 15 residues. V was clipped by 6 bases and J by 2 bases; unmatched bases: 12. The CDR3, as DNA: TGCAGCGTGGCCCACGGGACAGGTGGCCCCTACGAGCAGTACTTC. Translation gives CSVAHGTGGPYEQYF.

In this sample, this clonotype turned up many times. Relative to the germline gene, one junction end is altered; a read error may explain this. The rearrangement uses TRBV2 and TRBJ1-5, with 10 bases identical to TRBD1. The CDR3 is made up of 17 amino acids. From germline, CDR1 is SNHLY and CDR2 FYNNEI. The CDR3 DNA reads as TGTGCCAGCAGTGAGGGGGACAGGGGCGTCAGCAATCACCCCCAGCATTTT. This gives the protein CASSEGDRGVSNHPQHF. Combining the CDR3 with reference TRBV2 and TRBJ1-5 gives the whole variable domain EPEVTQTPSHQVTQMGQEVILRCVPISNHLYFYWYRQILGQKVEFLVSFYNNEISEKSEIFDDQFSVERPDGSNFTLKIRSTKLEDSAMYFCASSEGDRGVSNHPQHFGDGTRLSIL.

This clonotype was seen repeatedly, ten times or more. The chain joins TRBV20-1 to TRBJ1-6; a weak D match, TRBD1 (5 bases). CDR1 is DFQATT, CDR2 SNEGSKA, per germline (reference sequence). Trimming cost V 1 base and J 8 bases, with 9 bases left between them. The CDR3 runs 13 residues. The CDR3 region has the DNA TGCAGTGCTAGAGTAGCGGGGGATTCACCCCTCCACTTT. Translating gives CSARVAGDSPLHF.

The V call is TRBV6-1, the J call TRBJ1-5; a possible D gene is TRBD1 (5 bases). This CDR3 contains 16 residues. V was cut by 2 bases and J by 9 bases, with 20 bases left in between. The germline gives CDR1 MNHNS, CDR2 SASEGT. The CDR3 sequence: CASSERRQGLLRPQHF. CDR3 sequence (DNA): TGTGCCAGCAGTGAAAGGCGTCAGGGTCTGTTACGGCCCCAGCATTTT.